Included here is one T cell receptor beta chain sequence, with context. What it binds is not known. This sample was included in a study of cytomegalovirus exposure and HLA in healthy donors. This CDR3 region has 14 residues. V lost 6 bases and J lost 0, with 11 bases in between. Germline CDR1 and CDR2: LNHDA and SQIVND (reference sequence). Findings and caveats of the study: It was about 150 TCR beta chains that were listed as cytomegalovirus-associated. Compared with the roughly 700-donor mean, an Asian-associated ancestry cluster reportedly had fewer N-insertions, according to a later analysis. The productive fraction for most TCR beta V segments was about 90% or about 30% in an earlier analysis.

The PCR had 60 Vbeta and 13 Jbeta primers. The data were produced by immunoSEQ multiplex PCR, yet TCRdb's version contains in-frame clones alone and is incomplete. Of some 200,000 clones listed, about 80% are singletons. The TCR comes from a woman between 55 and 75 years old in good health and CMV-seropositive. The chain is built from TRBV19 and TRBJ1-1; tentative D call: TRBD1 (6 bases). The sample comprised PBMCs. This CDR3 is CASRDSAMNTEAFF. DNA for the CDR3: TGTGCCAGTAGGGACAGCGCTATGAACACTGAAGCTTTCTTT.